A selection of T cell receptor beta chains follows, all from one sample in a study of response to subunit inactivated influenza vaccine. One entry per CDR3 protein, called by TCRdb with MiXCR from the RT-PCR reads. The repertoire holds roughly 650,000 distinct CDR3 sequences, with approximately 15% as singletons. The specimen comprised PBMCs from blood, sampled 14 days before vaccination. The receptor set was obtained from a middle-aged man who received an inactivated influenza vaccine. CDR3s include the opening cysteine and the closing phenylalanine or tryptophan. D genes are given only for firm matches. Expanded clones get a size class; other rows say once, few or many, or leave the size out.

V: TRBV11-1
size: -
length: 16
D: -
J: TRBJ2-4
DNA: TGTGCCAGCAGCTTATCAATCGGGGTTCTCGAAAACATTCAGTACTTC
CDR3: CASSLSIGVLENIQYF

V: TRBV6-1
size: few
length: 15
D: TRBD1
J: TRBJ2-2
DNA: TGTGCCAGCAGTGATGGGACAGGGGTCAGCGGGGAGCTGTTTTTT
CDR3: CASSDGTGVSGELFF

V: TRBV4-3
size: -
length: 14
D: -
J: TRBJ2-7
DNA: TGCGCCAGCAGCCCCCAGGGGACTTCCTACGAGCAGTACTTC
CDR3: CASSPQGTSYEQYF

V: TRBV12-3/TRBV12-4
size: few
length: 13
D: TRBD1
J: TRBJ2-2
DNA: TGTGCCAGCAGCCTACAGGGGCTCGGGGAGCTGTTTTTT
CDR3: CASSLQGLGELFF

V: TRBV19
size: few
length: 14
D: -
J: TRBJ2-7
DNA: TGTGCCAGTAGTGCCGGGACTGTAGCCTACGAGCAGTACTTC
CDR3: CASSAGTVAYEQYF

V: TRBV15
size: few
length: 15
D: -
J: TRBJ2-1
DNA: TGTGCCACCAGCCGCCCATCGGGGGCCTACAATGAGCAGTTCTTC
CDR3: CATSRPSGAYNEQFF

V: TRBV28
size: few
length: 15
D: -
J: TRBJ2-3
DNA: TGTGCCAGCAGTTCCCTCACGGGAGCTCGCGATACGCAGTATTTT
CDR3: CASSSLTGARDTQYF

V: TRBV7-8
size: -
length: 13
D: -
J: TRBJ1-2
DNA: TGTGCCAGCAGCAACACAAGGGTTGATGGCTACACCTTC
CDR3: CASSNTRVDGYTF

V: TRBV6-1
size: few
length: 13
D: -
J: TRBJ2-7
DNA: TGTGCCAGCCGAAAAGGGGTTGGTGACGAGCAGTACTTC
CDR3: CASRKGVGDEQYF

V: TRBV7-8
size: few
length: 15
D: -
J: TRBJ2-3
DNA: TGTGCCAGCAGTATCGGACGGAGGATCACAGATACGCAGTATTTT
CDR3: CASSIGRRITDTQYF

V: TRBV29-1
size: few
length: 11
D: -
J: TRBJ1-2
DNA: TGCAGCGTTGAGGGGGGGGATGGCTACACCTTC
CDR3: CSVEGGDGYTF

V: TRBV29-1
size: few
length: 16
D: TRBD1
J: TRBJ2-2
DNA: TGCAGCGTTAAGACAGGGGGCCCTTCGAACACCGGGGAGCTGTTTTTT
CDR3: CSVKTGGPSNTGELFF

V: TRBV6-2/TRBV6-3
size: few
length: 13
D: TRBD1
J: TRBJ1-5
DNA: TGTGCCAGCAGCGACAGGGCTGACCAGCCCCAGCATTTT
CDR3: CASSDRADQPQHF

V: TRBV5-1
size: -
length: 13
D: TRBD2
J: TRBJ2-1
DNA: TGCGCCAGCAGCTTCACTAGCGGGGTTGAGCAGTTCTTC
CDR3: CASSFTSGVEQFF

V: TRBV10-3
size: few
length: 16
D: -
J: TRBJ1-1
DNA: TGTGCCATCAGTGAGAAGGTTTTTGGGGGGGGTACTGAAGCTTTCTTT
CDR3: CAISEKVFGGGTEAFF

V: TRBV24-1
size: -
length: 16
D: -
J: TRBJ2-1
DNA: TGTGCCACCAGTGATTGGGGGGACGGAGTATACAATGAGCAGTTCTTC
CDR3: CATSDWGDGVYNEQFF

V: TRBV7-9
size: -
length: 14
D: -
J: TRBJ2-1
DNA: TGTGCCAGCAGCTCGAGACTTGACTACAATGAGCAGTTCTTC
CDR3: CASSSRLDYNEQFF

V: TRBV12-3/TRBV12-4
size: many
length: 14
D: TRBD1
J: TRBJ1-1
DNA: TGTGCCAGCAGTAGGGACAGGTTGAACACTGAAGCTTTCTTT
CDR3: CASSRDRLNTEAFF

V: TRBV7-2
size: few
length: 13
D: -
J: TRBJ2-5
DNA: TGTGCCAGCAGCCGTGGGTTAAGGGAGACCCAGTACTTC
CDR3: CASSRGLRETQYF

V: TRBV5-1
size: -
length: 15
D: -
J: TRBJ1-3
DNA: TGCGCCAGCAGCTCCAGTGGTAGGGCTGGAAACACCATATATTTT
CDR3: CASSSSGRAGNTIYF

V: TRBV28
size: -
length: 15
D: TRBD2
J: TRBJ2-7
DNA: TGTGCCAGCAGCCCCCCGGGACTAGCCTTCTACGAGCAGTACTTC
CDR3: CASSPPGLAFYEQYF

V: TRBV12-3/TRBV12-4
size: many
length: 11
D: -
J: TRBJ2-7
DNA: TGTGCCAGCAGCAACCGCTACGAGCAGTACTTC
CDR3: CASSNRYEQYF

V: TRBV20-1
size: -
length: 15
D: TRBD2
J: TRBJ2-7
DNA: TGCAGTGCCCCGAGACTAGCGGGAGAATCGTACGAGCAGTACTTC
CDR3: CSAPRLAGESYEQYF

V: TRBV4-2
size: -
length: 15
D: -
J: TRBJ2-7
DNA: TGTGCCAGCAGCCGGACCCGGGACTTTACCTACGAGCAGTACTTC
CDR3: CASSRTRDFTYEQYF

V: TRBV27
size: -
length: 18
D: -
J: TRBJ2-6
DNA: TGTGCCAGCAGTTTATTGTCTTCGGGGATCTCTGGGGCCAACGTCCTGACTTTC
CDR3: CASSLLSSGISGANVLTF

V: TRBV20-1
size: few
length: 13
D: -
J: TRBJ2-5
DNA: TGCAGTGCTAGCCTTGGAGCTTGGGAGACCCAGTACTTC
CDR3: CSASLGAWETQYF

V: TRBV12-3/TRBV12-4
size: -
length: 15
D: -
J: TRBJ2-2
DNA: TGTGCCAGCAGTCGAGCCCGGACGGGAACCGGGGAGCTGTTTTTT
CDR3: CASSRARTGTGELFF

V: TRBV12-3/TRBV12-4
size: few
length: 15
D: -
J: TRBJ2-7
DNA: TGTGCCAGCAGTTTAAGAGCAGGGAGGAACGACGAGCAGTACTTC
CDR3: CASSLRAGRNDEQYF

V: TRBV9
size: few
length: 15
D: TRBD1
J: TRBJ1-2
DNA: TGTGCCAGCAGCGTAGGGACAGGGAGGGCGTCTGGCTACACCTTC
CDR3: CASSVGTGRASGYTF

V: TRBV12-3/TRBV12-4
size: -
length: 12
D: -
J: TRBJ1-4
DNA: TGTGCCAGCAGTCGGACAGCTGAAAAACTGTTTTTT
CDR3: CASSRTAEKLFF

V: TRBV5-1
size: -
length: 17
D: TRBD2
J: TRBJ2-3
DNA: TGCGCCAGCAGCTTGGCCCCGGCTAGCGGGGCGTATGATACGCAGTATTTT
CDR3: CASSLAPASGAYDTQYF

V: TRBV5-1
size: -
length: 15
D: -
J: TRBJ2-7
DNA: TGCGCCAGCAGCTTGGGATCGGACACCTTCTACGAGCAGTACTTC
CDR3: CASSLGSDTFYEQYF

V: TRBV7-2
size: -
length: 15
D: -
J: TRBJ2-5
DNA: TGTGCCAGCAGCTTAGGATTTATGATCCAAGAGACCCAGTACTTC
CDR3: CASSLGFMIQETQYF

V: TRBV5-1
size: few
length: 14
D: -
J: TRBJ1-1
DNA: TGCGCCAGCAGGACCGGACGGGGGAACACTGAAGCTTTCTTT
CDR3: CASRTGRGNTEAFF

V: TRBV4-3
size: many
length: 15
D: TRBD1
J: TRBJ2-7
DNA: TGCGCCAGCAGCCAAGATTGGACAGGGTCCTACGAGCAGTACTTC
CDR3: CASSQDWTGSYEQYF

V: TRBV5-8
size: few
length: 16
D: TRBD1
J: TRBJ1-5
DNA: TGTGCCAGCAGCTTCCCGGGACAGGGGAGCAATCAGCCCCAGCATTTT
CDR3: CASSFPGQGSNQPQHF

V: TRBV20-1
size: -
length: 15
D: TRBD1
J: TRBJ2-2
DNA: TGCAGTGCCATAGAGGACAGGAGAAACACCGGGGAGCTGTTTTTT
CDR3: CSAIEDRRNTGELFF

V: TRBV12-3/TRBV12-4
size: -
length: 14
D: -
J: TRBJ2-2
DNA: TGTGCCAGCAGTCGTGCCGTTAACACCGGGGAGCTGTTTTTT
CDR3: CASSRAVNTGELFF

V: TRBV10-3
size: -
length: 14
D: TRBD1
J: TRBJ1-2
DNA: TGTGCCATCAGTGCCGGGACAGGGGACTATGGCTACACCTTC
CDR3: CAISAGTGDYGYTF

V: TRBV15
size: -
length: 14
D: TRBD1
J: TRBJ1-5
DNA: TGTGCCACCAGCAGAGATCAGGGGGATCAGCCCCAGCATTTT
CDR3: CATSRDQGDQPQHF

V: TRBV20-1
size: many
length: 13
D: -
J: TRBJ1-1
DNA: TGCAGTGCTAGCGGTGGGGGTGGGCATGAAGCTTTCTTT
CDR3: CSASGGGGHEAFF

V: TRBV14
size: -
length: 16
D: TRBD2
J: TRBJ2-7
DNA: TGTGCCAGCAGCCGCCTGGGACTAGCGGGAGTTTACGAGCAGTACTTC
CDR3: CASSRLGLAGVYEQYF

V: TRBV7-2
size: few
length: 14
D: -
J: TRBJ1-1
DNA: TGTGCCAGCAGCACAACCAGGGAGAACACTGAAGCTTTCTTT
CDR3: CASSTTRENTEAFF

V: TRBV12-3/TRBV12-4
size: few
length: 12
D: -
J: TRBJ2-7
DNA: TGTGCCAGCAGTTCTCCGGGCCTCGAGCAGTACTTC
CDR3: CASSSPGLEQYF

V: TRBV4-3
size: few
length: 13
D: -
J: TRBJ1-1
DNA: TGCGCCAGCAGCCAAGAGTTGGGATTGGAGGCTTTCTTT
CDR3: CASSQELGLEAFF

V: TRBV20-1
size: -
length: 14
D: TRBD2
J: TRBJ2-1
DNA: TGCAGTGCTCCGACTAGCGGGGGGGCCTGGGAGCAGTTCTTC
CDR3: CSAPTSGGAWEQFF

V: TRBV11-2
size: many
length: 14
D: -
J: TRBJ2-1
DNA: TGTGCCAGCAGCTTAAATGCGGGAATCAATGAGCAGTTCTTC
CDR3: CASSLNAGINEQFF

V: TRBV28
size: many
length: 14
D: TRBD1
J: TRBJ2-7
DNA: TGTGCCAGCAGGGGGACAGGGAGAGGCTACGAGCAGTACTTC
CDR3: CASRGTGRGYEQYF

V: TRBV18
size: -
length: 16
D: -
J: TRBJ2-6
DNA: TGTGCCAGCTCACCCACAATAGGCTCTGGGGCCAACGTCCTGACTTTC
CDR3: CASSPTIGSGANVLTF

V: TRBV24-1
size: few
length: 15
D: -
J: TRBJ2-1
DNA: TGTGCCACCAGTGATCCCGGGACCTCCTCCCGTGAGCAGTTCTTC
CDR3: CATSDPGTSSREQFF

V: TRBV3-1
size: -
length: 12
D: -
J: TRBJ2-7
DNA: TGTGCCAGCAGCCAGACCACGGGGGAGCAGTACTTC
CDR3: CASSQTTGEQYF

V: TRBV5-1
size: many
length: 15
D: -
J: TRBJ1-1
DNA: TGCGCCAGCAGCTTGGGGTTTGGGGTGAACACTGAAGCTTTCTTT
CDR3: CASSLGFGVNTEAFF

V: TRBV12-3/TRBV12-4
size: many
length: 14
D: TRBD1
J: TRBJ2-3
DNA: TGTGCCAGCAGGGGACAGGGCCTAACTGTGGTCCAGTATTTT
CDR3: CASRGQGLTVVQYF

V: TRBV10-3
size: -
length: 14
D: -
J: TRBJ2-5
DNA: TGTGCCATCAGTGAGGGACAGTTGAAAGAGACCCAGTACTTC
CDR3: CAISEGQLKETQYF

V: TRBV6-2/TRBV6-3
size: few
length: 18
D: TRBD2
J: TRBJ2-5
DNA: TGTGCCAGCAGTCAGTCCTTCGGGACTACCATCACGGGAGAGACCCAGTACTTC
CDR3: CASSQSFGTTITGETQYF

V: TRBV6-1
size: -
length: 13
D: -
J: TRBJ2-5
DNA: TGTGCCAGCAGTGTGGCGAGTCAAGAGACCCAGTACTTC
CDR3: CASSVASQETQYF

V: TRBV7-8
size: -
length: 15
D: -
J: TRBJ2-2
DNA: TGTGCCAGCAGCTTAGTGATAGGGCCTACCGGGGAGCTGTTTTTT
CDR3: CASSLVIGPTGELFF

V: TRBV7-8
size: many
length: 18
D: TRBD1
J: TRBJ2-1
DNA: TGTGCCAGCAGCTCGCACCACTTCGACAGGGGGCTCTACAATGAGCAGTTCTTC
CDR3: CASSSHHFDRGLYNEQFF

V: TRBV6-2/TRBV6-3
size: -
length: 15
D: -
J: TRBJ2-1
DNA: TGTGCCAGCAGTTACATGTCAGAACTATACAATGAGCAGTTCTTC
CDR3: CASSYMSELYNEQFF

V: TRBV20-1
size: few
length: 16
D: -
J: TRBJ1-6
DNA: TGCAGTGCTAGACTCTCAGCCCGCTCCTATAATTCACCCCTCCACTTT
CDR3: CSARLSARSYNSPLHF